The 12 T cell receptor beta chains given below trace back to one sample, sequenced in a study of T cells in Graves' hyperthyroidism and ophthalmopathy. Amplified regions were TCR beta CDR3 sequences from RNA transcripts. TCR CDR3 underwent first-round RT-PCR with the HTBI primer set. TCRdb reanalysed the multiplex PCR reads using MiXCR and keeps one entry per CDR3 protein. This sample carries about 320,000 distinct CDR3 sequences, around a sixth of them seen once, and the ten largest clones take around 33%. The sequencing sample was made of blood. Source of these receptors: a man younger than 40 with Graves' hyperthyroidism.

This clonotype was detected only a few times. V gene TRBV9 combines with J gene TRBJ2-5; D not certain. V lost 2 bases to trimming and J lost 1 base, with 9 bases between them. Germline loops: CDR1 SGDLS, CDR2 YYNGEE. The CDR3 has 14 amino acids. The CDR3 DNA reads TGTGCCAGCAGCGTTGGCGCTTTCCAAGAGACCCAGTACTTC. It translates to CASSVGAFQETQYF.

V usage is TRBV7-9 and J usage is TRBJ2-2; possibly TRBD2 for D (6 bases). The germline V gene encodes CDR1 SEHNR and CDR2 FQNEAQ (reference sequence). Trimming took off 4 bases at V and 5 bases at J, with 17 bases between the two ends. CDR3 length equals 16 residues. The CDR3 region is CASSSSPGVVTGELFF. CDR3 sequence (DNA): TGTGCCAGCAGCTCATCCCCGGGGGTCGTTACCGGGGAGCTGTTTTTT.

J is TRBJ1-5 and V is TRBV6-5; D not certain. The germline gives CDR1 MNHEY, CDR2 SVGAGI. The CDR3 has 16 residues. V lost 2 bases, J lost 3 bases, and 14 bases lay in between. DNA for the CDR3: TGTGCCAGCAGTTACGTAGGTGCGCCGCCCAATCAGCCCCAGCATTTT. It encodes CASSYVGAPPNQPQHF.

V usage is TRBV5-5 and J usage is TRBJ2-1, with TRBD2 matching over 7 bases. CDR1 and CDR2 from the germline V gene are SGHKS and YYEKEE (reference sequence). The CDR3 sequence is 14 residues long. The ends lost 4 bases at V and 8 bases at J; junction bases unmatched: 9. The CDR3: CASSPAGVYDEQFF. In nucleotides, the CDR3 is TGTGCCAGCAGCCCCGCGGGGGTTTACGATGAGCAGTTCTTC.

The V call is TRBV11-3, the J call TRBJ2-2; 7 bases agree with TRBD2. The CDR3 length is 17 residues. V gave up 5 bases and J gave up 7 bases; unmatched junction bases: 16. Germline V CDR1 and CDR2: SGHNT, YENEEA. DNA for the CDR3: TGTGCCAGCAGCCCCCCCGTGGAGCGGGAAAGGGACGGGGAGCTGTTTTTT. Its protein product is CASSPPVERERDGELFF.

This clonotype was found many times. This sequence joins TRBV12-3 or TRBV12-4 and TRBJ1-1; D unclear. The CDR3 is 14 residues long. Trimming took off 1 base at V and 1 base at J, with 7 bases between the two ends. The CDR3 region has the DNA TGTGCCAGCAGTTTAGGCCAGCGGAACACTGAAGCTTTCTTT. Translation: CASSLGQRNTEAFF.

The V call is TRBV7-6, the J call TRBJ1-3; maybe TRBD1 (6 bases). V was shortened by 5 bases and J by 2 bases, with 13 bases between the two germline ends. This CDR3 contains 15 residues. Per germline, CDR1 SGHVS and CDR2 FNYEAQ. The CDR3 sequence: CASSVTGPPGNTIYF. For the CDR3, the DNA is TGTGCCAGCAGCGTAACAGGGCCCCCTGGAAACACCATATATTTT. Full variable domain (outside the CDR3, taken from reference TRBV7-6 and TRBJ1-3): GAGVSQSPRYKVTKRGQDVALRCDPISGHVSLYWYRQALGQGPEFLTYFNYEAQQDKSGLPNDRFSAERPEGSISTLTIQRTEQRDSAMYRCASSVTGPPGNTIYFGEGSWLTVV.

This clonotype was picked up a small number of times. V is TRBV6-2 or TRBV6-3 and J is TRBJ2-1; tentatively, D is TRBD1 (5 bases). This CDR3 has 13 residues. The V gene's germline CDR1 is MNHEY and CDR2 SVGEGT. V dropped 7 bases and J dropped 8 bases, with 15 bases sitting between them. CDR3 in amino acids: CASTLRGIYEQFF. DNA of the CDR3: TGTGCCAGCACCTTAAGGGGTATTTATGAGCAGTTCTTC.

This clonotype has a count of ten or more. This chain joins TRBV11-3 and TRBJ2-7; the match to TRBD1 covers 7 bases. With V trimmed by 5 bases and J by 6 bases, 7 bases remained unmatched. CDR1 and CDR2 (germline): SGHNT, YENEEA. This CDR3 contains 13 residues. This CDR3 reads CASSQQGPGEQYF. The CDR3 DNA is TGTGCCAGCAGCCAACAGGGGCCGGGCGAGCAGTACTTC.

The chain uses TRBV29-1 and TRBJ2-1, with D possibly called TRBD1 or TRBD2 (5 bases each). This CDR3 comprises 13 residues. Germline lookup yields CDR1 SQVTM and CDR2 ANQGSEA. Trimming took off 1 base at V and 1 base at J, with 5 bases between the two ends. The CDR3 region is CSVEGGSYNEQFF. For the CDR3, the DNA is TGCAGCGTTGAAGGGGGGTCCTACAATGAGCAGTTCTTC.

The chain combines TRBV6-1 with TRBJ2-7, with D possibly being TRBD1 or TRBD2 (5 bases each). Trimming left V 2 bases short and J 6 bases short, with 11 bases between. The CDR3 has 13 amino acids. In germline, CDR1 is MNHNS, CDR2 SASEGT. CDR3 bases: TGTGCCAGCAGTGAATTTGGGGGAAGCGAGCAGTACTTC. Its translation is CASSEFGGSEQYF.

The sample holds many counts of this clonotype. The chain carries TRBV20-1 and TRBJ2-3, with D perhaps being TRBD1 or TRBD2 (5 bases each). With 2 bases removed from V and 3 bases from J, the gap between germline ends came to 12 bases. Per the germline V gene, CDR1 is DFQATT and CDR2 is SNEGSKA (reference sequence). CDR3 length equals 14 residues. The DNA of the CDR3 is TGCAGTGCTAGAACCGGCAGGGAGACAGATACGCAGTATTTT. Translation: CSARTGRETDTQYF.